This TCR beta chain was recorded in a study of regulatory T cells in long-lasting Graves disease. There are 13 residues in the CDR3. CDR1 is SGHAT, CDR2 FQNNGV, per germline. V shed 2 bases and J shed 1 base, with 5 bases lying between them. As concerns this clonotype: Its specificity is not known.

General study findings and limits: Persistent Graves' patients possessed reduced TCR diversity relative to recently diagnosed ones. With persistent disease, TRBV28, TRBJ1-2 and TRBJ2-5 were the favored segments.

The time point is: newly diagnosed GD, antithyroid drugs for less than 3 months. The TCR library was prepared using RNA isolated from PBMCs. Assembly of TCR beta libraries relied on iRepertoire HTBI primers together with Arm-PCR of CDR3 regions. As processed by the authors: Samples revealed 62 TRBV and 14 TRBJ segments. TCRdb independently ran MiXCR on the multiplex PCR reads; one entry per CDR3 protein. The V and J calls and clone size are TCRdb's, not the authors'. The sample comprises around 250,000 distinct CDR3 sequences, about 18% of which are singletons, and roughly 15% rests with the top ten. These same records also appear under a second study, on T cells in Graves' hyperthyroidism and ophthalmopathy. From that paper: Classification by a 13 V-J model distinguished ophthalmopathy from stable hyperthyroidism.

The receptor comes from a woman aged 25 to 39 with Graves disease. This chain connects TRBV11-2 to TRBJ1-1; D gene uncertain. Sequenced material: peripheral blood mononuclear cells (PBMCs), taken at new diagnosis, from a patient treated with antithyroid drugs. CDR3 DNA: TGTGCCAGCAGCTTACATCCGAACACTGAAGCTTTCTTT. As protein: CASSLHPNTEAFF. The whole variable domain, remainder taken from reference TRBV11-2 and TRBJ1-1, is EAGVAQSPRYKIIEKRQSVAFWCNPISGHATLYWYQQILGQGPKLLIQFQNNGVVDDSQLPKDRFSAERLKGVDSTLKIQPAKLEDSAVYLCASSLHPNTEAFFGQGTRLTVV.